The 26 T cell receptor beta chains listed next were all sequenced from one sample in a study of regulatory T cells in long-lasting Graves disease. Time point given: persistent/refractory GD, antithyroid drugs over 5 years with positive TRAb. The TCR library was made from RNA that had been extracted from PBMCs in TRIzol. With iRepertoire HTBI primers and Arm-PCR of CDR3 regions, TCR beta libraries were built. TCRdb reprocessed the multiplex PCR reads via MiXCR and lists one record per CDR3 protein. The repertoire holds some 420,000 distinct CDR3 sequences, 20% to 25% seen once, with 10% to 15% in the top ten. The sample in question was peripheral blood mononuclear cells (PBMCs), obtained when the disease was refractory, from a patient treated with antithyroid drugs. These TCRs come from a female donor with Graves disease.

This clonotype was observed many times. The chain joins TRBV12-3 or TRBV12-4 to TRBJ1-2; perhaps TRBD1 as D (5 bases). Trimming took 5 bases from V and 0 from J, leaving 31 bases between them. The CDR3 loop spans 21 amino acids. The CDR3 here is CASSPLFVRHPGELANYGYTF. Written as DNA, the CDR3 is TGTGCCAGCAGTCCCCTTTTCGTCCGTCATCCGGGGGAACTCGCTAACTATGGCTACACCTTC.

This clonotype was found many times. J is TRBJ1-4 and V is TRBV11-3, with D possibly being TRBD1 (5 bases). CDR1 is SGHNT, CDR2 YENEEA, per germline. The CDR3 runs 17 residues. V shed 0 bases and J shed 8 bases, with 19 bases lying between them. CDR3 bases: TGTGCCAGCAGCTTAGAATCCGCCGGGACCACCAGAGAAAAACTGTTTTTT. This codes for CASSLESAGTTREKLFF.

This clonotype showed up just a few times. The chain has TRBV20-1 and TRBJ2-7; 7 bases match TRBD2. J gave up 4 bases and V 0 bases, and 9 bases lay outside the gene matches. CDR3 size: 15 residues. CDR1 DFQATT and CDR2 SNEGSKA come from the germline V gene (reference sequence). The CDR3 here is CSARDPAGVPYEQYF. The DNA of the CDR3 is TGCAGTGCTAGAGATCCGGCGGGAGTTCCGTACGAGCAGTACTTC.

The chain is built from TRBV6-1 and TRBJ2-7; D uncertain. Per germline, CDR1 MNHNS and CDR2 SASEGT. The CDR3 loop spans 12 amino acids. With 8 bases removed from V and 2 bases from J, the gap between germline ends came to 10 bases. The CDR3 loop is CASGPSPYEQYF. For the CDR3, the DNA is TGTGCCAGCGGCCCGTCCCCCTACGAGCAGTACTTC.

The V and J genes are TRBV6-5 and TRBJ2-7, with D possibly being TRBD2 (5 bases). Germline CDR1 MNHEY, CDR2 SVGAGI. The CDR3 extends over 15 amino acids. Trimming pared 3 bases from V and 2 bases from J, leaving 14 bases between. DNA for the CDR3: TGTGCCAGCAGTTATGAGGGTGAGAGGACCTACGAGCAGTACTTC. This codes for CASSYEGERTYEQYF.

Turning to this clonotype: This may be a read error, as it is one base from a much larger clone. The chain combines TRBV11-2 with TRBJ1-2; TRBD1 is a possible D gene (6 bases). The V end was cut by 0 bases, the J end by 0 bases, with 14 bases between. The CDR3 contains 17 residues. Germline V gene data show CDR1 as SGHAT and CDR2 as FQNNGV. The CDR3: CASSLDQVRDTNYGYTF. CDR3 coding DNA: TGTGCCAGCAGCTTAGATCAGGTCAGGGACACTAACTATGGCTACACCTTC.

This clonotype was picked up a small number of times. The rearrangement uses TRBV6-1 and TRBJ2-5; the D gene is possibly TRBD2 (5 bases). V lost 5 bases, J lost 5 bases, and 15 bases lay in between. The CDR3 spans 14 residues. Germline V gene lookup returns CDR1 MNHNS and CDR2 SASEGT. CDR3 coding DNA: TGTGCCAGCAGTCACCGGGATCTGGGGGAGACCCAGTACTTC. As protein: CASSHRDLGETQYF.

This chain links TRBV29-1 with TRBJ2-5; D gene unclear. The DNA end is more similar to TRBJ2-7, so the J call may be wrong. The CDR3 sequence is 13 residues long. Looked up from germline, CDR1 is SQVTM and CDR2 is ANQGSEA. The CDR3, as DNA: TGCAGCGTTGAGGTCGAGAGCTCCTACGAGCAGTACTTC. This encodes CSVEVESSYEQYF.

The genes are TRBV9 and TRBJ2-3; 12 nucleotides line up with TRBD2. The CDR3 loop spans 17 amino acids. Germline V gene lookup returns CDR1 SGDLS and CDR2 YYNGEE. V shed 3 bases, J shed 0 bases, and the junction held 5 bases outside the gene matches. CDR3 protein: CASSGTSGDSSTDTQYF. The CDR3 bases are TGTGCCAGCAGCGGGACTAGCGGGGATTCTAGCACAGATACGCAGTATTTT.

This clonotype has at least ten counts. V and J are TRBV2 and TRBJ1-2; a weak D match, TRBD1 (6 bases). V shed 6 bases and J shed 1 base, with 12 bases lying between them. Germline V gene data show CDR1 as SNHLY and CDR2 as FYNNEI. The CDR3 contains 14 residues. For the CDR3, the DNA is TGTGCCAGCAGGACGACAGGTTTTAACTATGGCTACACCTTC. It is translated as CASRTTGFNYGYTF.

This clonotype was detected only once. The chain is built from TRBV3-2 and TRBJ2-2; the listed D gene, TRBD2, was not tested against the DNA. TRBV3-2 is deemed a pseudogene. The CDR3 spans 17 residues. Written as DNA, the CDR3 is TGTGCCAGCAGCCAAAGGCGGGAGAGGAGATGGACCGGGGAGCTGTTTTTT. It encodes CASSQRRERRWTGELFF.

This clonotype was recorded a few times. V usage is TRBV6-5 and J usage is TRBJ2-5; the match to TRBD2 covers 10 bases. The CDR3 extends over 16 amino acids. Trimming removed 2 bases from V and 5 bases from J; junction bases left unmatched: 8. Germline V gene data show CDR1 as MNHEY and CDR2 as SVGAGI. The CDR3 loop is CASSYEASGGRETQYF. The CDR3, as DNA: TGTGCCAGCAGTTACGAGGCTAGCGGGGGCCGCGAGACCCAGTACTTC.

There are many counts of this clonotype. This chain joins TRBV12-3 or TRBV12-4 and TRBJ1-4; D uncertain. The CDR3 loop spans 15 amino acids. V was clipped by 5 bases and J by 0 bases, with 10 bases between them. The CDR3 protein is CASSLDGSTNEKLFF. CDR3 DNA sequence: TGTGCCAGCAGTCTCGACGGTTCAACTAATGAAAAACTGTTTTTT.

This chain uses TRBV7-2 with TRBJ2-7; D is possibly TRBD1 or TRBD2 (5 bases each). Per the germline V gene, CDR1 is SGHTA and CDR2 is FQGNSA. V was pared by 1 base and J by 1 base, with 17 bases between. This CDR3 spans 17 amino acids. Here the CDR3 reads CASSLEGPSSISYEQYF. In nucleotides, the CDR3 is TGTGCCAGCAGCTTAGAGGGACCCAGCTCTATTTCCTACGAGCAGTACTTC.

Many counts were recorded for this clonotype. This sequence joins TRBV12-3 or TRBV12-4 and TRBJ2-7; maybe TRBD2 (6 bases). The CDR3 extends over 12 amino acids. The V end was cut by 6 bases, the J end by 5 bases, with 11 bases between. CDR3 sequence reads: CASSRLVDEQYF. CDR3 DNA: TGTGCCAGCAGCCGACTAGTCGACGAGCAGTACTTC.

The chain is built from TRBV29-1 and TRBJ2-7; either TRBD1 or TRBD2 may supply D (5 bases each). The V gene lost 6 bases and the J gene lost 0 bases, with 15 bases spanning the gap. CDR1 and CDR2 (germline): SQVTM, ANQGSEA. The CDR3 runs 14 residues. This chain's CDR3 is CSVRLGEFSYEQYF. The CDR3 bases are TGCAGCGTCCGGCTGGGGGAGTTCTCCTACGAGCAGTACTTC.

The chain has TRBV14 and TRBJ1-6; D gene ambiguous. V lost 4 bases, J lost 8 bases, and 12 bases lay in between. Germline CDR1 reads SGHDN; CDR2 reads FVKESK. The CDR3 spans 14 residues. CDR3 nucleotides: TGTGCCAGCAGCCGGGCGGTGGACCATTCACCCCTCCACTTT. It encodes CASSRAVDHSPLHF.

In this sample, this clonotype turned up a few times. The rearrangement uses TRBV6-1 and TRBJ2-7, with D unresolved. Germline V gene lookup returns CDR1 MNHNS and CDR2 SASEGT. V lost 7 bases to trimming and J lost 4 bases, with 11 bases between them. This CDR3 comprises 12 residues. The CDR3 DNA is TGTGCCAGCACCCACGAGAGATACGAGCAGTACTTC. It yields the protein CASTHERYEQYF.

This clonotype was recorded many times. For the CDR3, the DNA is TGTGCCAGCATTGAGTTTTCCGGGAGTGGAACCACCGGGGAGCTGTTTTTT. This translates into CASIEFSGSGTTGELFF. The V gene is TRBV2, the J gene TRBJ2-2; perhaps TRBD2 as D (6 bases). V was pared by 7 bases and J by 4 bases, with 22 bases between. Looked up from germline, CDR1 is SNHLY and CDR2 is FYNNEI. This CDR3 is built from 17 residues.

The J gene is TRBJ2-4, the V gene TRBV6-2 or TRBV6-3, with D perhaps TRBD2 (5 bases). The V end lost 1 base, the J end lost 9 bases, and 19 bases lay between the germline ends. Germline CDR1 is MNHEY and CDR2 is SVGEGT. This CDR3 is 16 amino acids long. The CDR3: CASSYYPGSPEGIQYF. DNA of the CDR3: TGTGCCAGCAGTTACTATCCCGGGTCGCCCGAGGGCATTCAGTACTTC.

This clonotype was seen ten or more times. The chain is built from TRBV28 and TRBJ1-2; D is ambiguous. The CDR3 sequence is 13 residues long. Germline V gives CDR1 MDHEN, CDR2 SYDVKM. V was cut by 6 bases and J by 4 bases, with 12 bases left in between. The CDR3 loop reads CASRIYGAYGYTF. The CDR3 nucleotides are TGTGCCAGCAGGATCTACGGTGCCTATGGCTACACCTTC.

The sample holds many counts of this clonotype. The chain combines TRBV28 with TRBJ1-5; 8 nucleotides agree with TRBD1. Germline V lookup: CDR1 MDHEN, CDR2 SYDVKM. The CDR3 runs 19 residues. Trimming took 4 bases from V and 4 from J; bases not matched to a gene: 18. In DNA, the CDR3 is TGTGCCAGCAGTTCGACAGGGGCGGTGAGGGGCGGTGGAAATCAGCCCCAGCATTTT. Translation: CASSSTGAVRGGGNQPQHF.

This chain links TRBV20-1 with TRBJ2-7; D is possibly TRBD2 (5 bases). In germline, CDR1 is DFQATT, CDR2 SNEGSKA (reference sequence). Trimming pared 3 bases from V and 0 bases from J, leaving 9 bases between. The CDR3 runs to 13 residues. The CDR3 region is CSASGESSYEQYF. The CDR3 coding sequence is TGCAGTGCTAGCGGGGAGAGCTCCTACGAGCAGTACTTC.

This clonotype was found a few times. A junction boundary mismatches the germline segment, possibly from a read error. V gene TRBV9 combines with J gene TRBJ2-5; a possible D gene is TRBD1 (6 bases). Germline values: CDR1 SGDLS, CDR2 YYNGEE. The CDR3 totals 14 residues. This CDR3 is CASSFQGKREAQYF. Written as DNA, the CDR3 is TGTGCCAGCAGCTTCCAGGGGAAACGAGAGGCCCAGTACTTC.

This clonotype came up a few times. The rearrangement joins TRBV29-1 to TRBJ1-2; 8 bases line up with TRBD1. The CDR3 extends over 14 amino acids. The V gene's germline CDR1 is SQVTM and CDR2 ANQGSEA. With V trimmed by 4 bases and J by 5 bases, 9 bases remained unmatched. The CDR3 spells CSVGPGTGKYGYTF. The CDR3 DNA reads as TGCAGCGTTGGGCCCGGGACAGGAAAGTATGGCTACACCTTC.

This clonotype has only a few counts. This likely comes from a read error, as the CDR3 has no conserved phenylalanine or tryptophan at its end. The chain couples TRBV29-1 to TRBJ1-1; D is unresolved. Germline V gives CDR1 SQVTM, CDR2 ANQGSEA. The CDR3 is 12 residues long. The ends were cut back, 5 bases at V and 0 bases at J, with 7 bases in the middle. The CDR3 DNA reads TGCAGCGTTAGAGATATGAACACTGAAGCTTTCCTT. Translating gives CSVRDMNTEAFL.